This record covers a single TCR beta chain. What it binds is unknown. This sample is part of a study of T cell responses to AZD1222 COVID-19 vaccine. Study-wide results and limits: Dominant at 160-218 and 743-854, vaccine-associated CD4 TCRs also spanned spike.

Assay used: immunoSEQ multiplex PCR; TCRdb lists only in-frame clones, some missing. The profile shows about 110,000 clones, more than 90% of them singletons. The material was peripheral blood, obtained on day 0 of AZD1222 vaccination. The sequence was collected from an adult in good health.

CDR3 coding DNA: TGTGCCAGCAGCGTAGCCGGGAGTTCAGGCAATGAGCAGTTCTTC. This codes for CASSVAGSSGNEQFF. The V gene is TRBV9, the J gene TRBJ2-1; perhaps TRBD2 as D (6 bases). This CDR3 spans 15 amino acids. Germline CDR1 SGDLS, CDR2 YYNGEE. The V end was cut by 0 bases, the J end by 6 bases, with 13 bases between. Supplemented by reference TRBV9 and TRBJ2-1, the full variable domain reads DSGVTQTPKHLITATGQRVTLRCSPRSGDLSVYWYQQSLDQGLQFLIQYYNGEERAKGNILERFSAQQFPDLHSELNLSSLELGDSALYFCASSVAGSSGNEQFFGPGTRLTVL.